This TCR beta chain originates from a study of early T cells in non-severe SARS-CoV-2 infection. Individual cDNA molecules received unique molecular identifiers. MiXCR, applied by TCRdb to the 5' RACE reads, yields one record per CDR3 protein. Altogether some 71,000 distinct CDR3 sequences are present, 10% to 15% being singletons, with the ten largest covering roughly 7%. The CDR3 spans 17 residues. From germline, CDR1 is MGHRA and CDR2 YSYEKL. Trimming cost V 4 bases and J 1 base; bases outside gene matches: 10. The clonotype was recovered from an adult who was a healthcare worker with PCR-confirmed SARS-CoV-2 infection or an uninfected control (not recorded which). Sequencing used whole blood. This chain links TRBV4-1 with TRBJ2-1; 7 bases are shared with TRBD2. CDR3 region: CASSRAGLVLSYNEQFF. The CDR3 bases are TGCGCCAGCAGCCGAGCAGGACTAGTCCTATCCTACAATGAGCAGTTCTTC.